This TCR beta chain came from a study of beta chain features in type 1 diabetes. Study-wide results and limits: Cells with high TCR expression could be over-represented when cDNA is sequenced.

Between the trimmed V and J ends, which lost 0 bases and 1 base, there was a span of 7 bases. The CDR3 consists of 14 residues. The germline gives CDR1 SGHRS, CDR2 YFSETQ. One heparinised blood draw, averaging about 116 mL, came from each donor. Every sorted population was more than 95% pure. Expressed TCRB transcripts were sequenced because the entire RNA isolate underwent reverse transcription. Some clones are missing from TCRdb's copy, which holds only in-frame ones; the method was immunoSEQ multiplex PCR. The sample yields under 350,000 clones, 7.5% to 9.5% seen once. Comments on this clone: Its antigen is not identified.

The chain employs TRBV5-1 and TRBJ1-2; no firm D call. The TCR was taken from a woman under 30 in good health. Sequenced input: central memory CD4+ T cells from blood. For the CDR3, the DNA is TGCGCCAGCAGCTTGGACAGTTTTAACTATGGCTACACCTTC. Translating it yields CASSLDSFNYGYTF.